This T cell receptor (beta chain) was profiled in a study of blood T cell repertoires in COVID-19. Study summary: Samples representing acute and convalescent COVID-19 were sourced from the United States, Italy and Spain.

Sequencing used immunoSEQ multiplex PCR; TCRdb keeps in-frame clones, though not all of them. The sample contains about 79,000 clones, roughly 90% of which appear only once. This CDR3 region has 13 residues. The germline V gene encodes CDR1 SNHLY and CDR2 FYNNEI. V was trimmed by 3 bases and J by 7 bases, leaving 12 bases between them. This chain connects TRBV2 to TRBJ1-2, with D perhaps matching TRBD1 (5 bases). The sequencing input was peripheral blood. The sequence was collected from a man in his fifties with active COVID-19. This CDR3 reads CASSEGLRVGYTF. The DNA of the CDR3 is TGTGCCAGCAGTGAGGGGCTAAGGGTTGGCTACACCTTC.